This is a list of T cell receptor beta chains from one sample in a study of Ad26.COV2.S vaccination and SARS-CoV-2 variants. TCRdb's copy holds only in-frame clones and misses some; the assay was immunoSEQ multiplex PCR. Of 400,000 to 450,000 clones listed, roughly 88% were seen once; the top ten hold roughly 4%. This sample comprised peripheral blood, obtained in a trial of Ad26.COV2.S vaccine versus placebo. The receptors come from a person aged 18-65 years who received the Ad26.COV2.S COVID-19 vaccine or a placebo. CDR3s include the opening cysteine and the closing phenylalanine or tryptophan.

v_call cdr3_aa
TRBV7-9 CASSLTGANQPQHF
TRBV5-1 CASSLQTGSTYEQYF
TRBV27 CASSFRPNDPGELFF
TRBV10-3 CASRPSGPGTQYF
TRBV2 CASRLGTSGYNEQFF
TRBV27 CASSAFVPGTEAFF
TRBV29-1 CSVERPPDTQYF
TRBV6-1 CASSEYLEKTGANVLTF
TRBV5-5 CASSGGTGAYEQYF
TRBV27 CASSLSGEKLFF
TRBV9 CASSAPRKGEAGNTIYF
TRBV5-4 CASTEGQVWNTGELFF
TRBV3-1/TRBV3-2 CASSPIGPNTEAFF
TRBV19 CASSMETPPYDTQYF
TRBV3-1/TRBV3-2 CASSHRRGGDEFF
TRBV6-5 CASRTRTSAYEQYF
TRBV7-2 CASTQPFGGRGNEQFF
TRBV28 CASRSDRALNTEAFF
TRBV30 CAWSVKENQPQHF
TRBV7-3 CASSLTPGETDTQYF
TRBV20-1 CSASVVASSYNEQFF
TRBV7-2 CASSVGGGAGAQYF
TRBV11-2 CASSPTGTSGDEQFF
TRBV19 CASSNLLWTGSYGYTF
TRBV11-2 CASSLILNTEAFF
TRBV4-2 CASSRGTTRHFYEQYF
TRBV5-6 CASSLYARAGEEKLFF